These 14 T cell receptor beta chains came from one sample sequenced in a study of blood T cell repertoires in COVID-19. Some clones are missing from TCRdb's copy, which holds only in-frame ones; the method was immunoSEQ multiplex PCR. The sample contains 110,000 or so clones, approximately 85% of which appear only once. What was sequenced was peripheral blood. These receptors originate from a man aged 35 to 55 with acute or convalescent COVID-19.

The rearrangement links TRBV30 to TRBJ2-1, with 10 bases identical to TRBD1. In germline, CDR1 is GTSNPN, CDR2 SVGIG (reference sequence). V lost 2 bases, J lost 7 bases, and 2 bases stayed unmatched. This CDR3 is 13 amino acids long. For the CDR3, the DNA is TGTGCCTGGAGTTGGGACAGGGGAAATGAGCAGTTCTTC. Protein: CAWSWDRGNEQFF.

The V and J genes are TRBV30 and TRBJ1-6, with TRBD1 matching 7 bases. CDR1 GTSNPN and CDR2 SVGIG come from the germline V gene (reference sequence). CDR3 length: 17 residues. Unmatched junction bases numbered 12, after V lost 0 bases and J lost 7 bases. This chain's CDR3 is CAWSVGIRGPKNSPLHF. The CDR3 DNA reads as TGTGCCTGGAGTGTCGGGATAAGGGGGCCGAAGAATTCACCCCTCCACTTT.

V usage is TRBV2 and J usage is TRBJ1-1, with 7 bases fitting TRBD1. Germline V lookup: CDR1 SNHLY, CDR2 FYNNEI. The CDR3 contains 15 residues. V lost 6 bases and J lost 0; bases outside the gene matches: 7. For the CDR3, the DNA is TGTGCCAGCAGCCCGGGGACAGTCATGAACACTGAAGCTTTCTTT. This translates into CASSPGTVMNTEAFF.

The CDR3 nucleotides are TGTGCCAGCTCACCAACGGGACAGGATTCACCCCTCCACTTT. The encoded protein is CASSPTGQDSPLHF. J is TRBJ1-6 and V is TRBV18; 8 nucleotides match TRBD1. Per germline, CDR1 KGHSH and CDR2 LQKENI. The CDR3 consists of 14 residues. J gave up 8 bases and V 2 bases, and 2 bases lay outside the gene matches.

The chain employs TRBV7-6 and TRBJ2-3; TRBD2 agrees at 7 bases. After removal of 5 bases from V and 0 bases from J, the junction contained 5 bases not matched to a gene. The germline CDR1 and CDR2 sequences are SGHVS and FNYEAQ. The CDR3 is 15 amino acids. CDR3 residues: CASSPVGGSTDTQYF. CDR3 DNA sequence: TGTGCCAGCAGCCCAGTCGGGGGGAGCACAGATACGCAGTATTTT. Full variable domain (rest looked up from reference TRBV7-6 and TRBJ2-3): GAGVSQSPRYKVTKRGQDVALRCDPISGHVSLYWYRQALGQGPEFLTYFNYEAQQDKSGLPNDRFSAERPEGSISTLTIQRTEQRDSAMYRCASSPVGGSTDTQYFGPGTRLTVL.

The rearrangement joins TRBV4-1 to TRBJ2-3; D remains ambiguous. The CDR3 runs 15 residues. Deletions cut 4 bases from V and 5 bases from J, with 16 bases between. Germline V CDR1 and CDR2: MGHRA, YSYEKL. The DNA of the CDR3 is TGCGCCAGCAGCCCCCAGGCCAGCAGTTTAGATACGCAGTATTTT. Protein product: CASSPQASSLDTQYF.

The rearrangement links TRBV27 to TRBJ2-3; 11 bases are shared with TRBD2. Germline-derived CDR1 and CDR2 are MNHEY and SMNVEV (reference sequence). This CDR3 spans 19 amino acids. With 2 bases clipped from V and 3 bases from J, the junction kept 13 bases outside the gene matches. The CDR3 sequence is CASSLRTVAGGGRTDTQYF. The CDR3 DNA reads TGTGCCAGCAGTTTAAGGACGGTAGCGGGGGGGGGCAGAACAGATACGCAGTATTTT.

The chain recombines TRBV19 with TRBJ1-5; TRBD1 might be the D (5 bases). There are 13 residues in the CDR3. The V gene's germline CDR1 is LNHDA and CDR2 SQIVND (reference sequence). Trimming removed 5 bases at V and 4 bases at J, with 9 bases between. This CDR3 is CASSDHRNQPQHF. CDR3 DNA: TGTGCCAGTAGTGACCACAGGAATCAGCCCCAGCATTTT.

This chain links TRBV7-2 with TRBJ2-5; TRBD2 matches 9 bases. This CDR3 is built from 13 residues. CDR1 and CDR2 (germline): SGHTA, FQGNSA. J gave up 7 bases and V 5 bases, and 5 bases lay outside the gene matches. For the CDR3, the DNA is TGTGCCAGCAGCATTAGCGGGGGTTTGACCCAGTACTTC. It codes for CASSISGGLTQYF.

The chain is built from TRBV5-6 and TRBJ2-3, with 7 bases identical to TRBD2. With V trimmed by 1 base and J by 5 bases, 4 bases remained unmatched. This CDR3 contains 14 residues. Germline V gives CDR1 SGHDT, CDR2 YYEEEE. DNA for the CDR3: TGTGCCAGCAGCTTGCAGGGAGGGAAAGATACGCAGTATTTT. It specifies CASSLQGGKDTQYF.

The rearrangement joins TRBV9 to TRBJ1-6; the D gene is possibly TRBD1 (5 bases). V lost 3 bases, J lost 11 bases, and 15 bases lay in between. CDR1 and CDR2 from the germline V gene are SGDLS and YYNGEE. CDR3 length: 14 amino acids. Here the CDR3 DNA reads TGTGCCAGCAGCGAGGCCCCCGGGGGGACACCCCTCCACTTT. Residues: CASSEAPGGTPLHF.

The J gene is TRBJ1-2, the V gene TRBV20-1, with D possibly TRBD1 on 6 matching bases. The CDR3 is made up of 11 amino acids. Germline CDR1 DFQATT, CDR2 SNEGSKA (reference sequence). CDR3 in amino acids: CSPGARNGYTF. The CDR3, as DNA: TGCAGCCCAGGGGCGAGGAATGGCTACACCTTC.

The V call is TRBV28, the J call TRBJ1-2; no reliable D call. CDR1 MDHEN and CDR2 SYDVKM come from the germline V gene. This CDR3 contains 11 residues. V lost 4 bases, J lost 5 bases, and 5 bases lay in between. CDR3 coding DNA: TGTGCCAGCAGTTCTTTGTATGGCTACACCTTC. Translating gives CASSSLYGYTF.

The chain combines TRBV18 with TRBJ1-4, with 9 bases fitting TRBD1. CDR3 length equals 18 residues. Germline CDR1 is KGHSH and CDR2 is LQKENI. The V and J ends lost 0 bases and 7 bases, in that order; junction bases with no gene match: 12. CDR3 nucleotide sequence: TGTGCCAGCTCACCACCGGGACAGGGTTCGAATTATGGTGAAAAACTGTTTTTT. This encodes CASSPPGQGSNYGEKLFF.